This record covers a single T cell receptor beta chain. It has no known antigen specificity. Being one base from a much bigger clone, this may be a read error. This specimen comes from a study of molecular identifiers for immune sequencing clone quantification listed by TCRdb under 2018. About the full investigation: For a replicate experiment, RNA from approximately 20,000 or 100,000 naive CD8 T cells was divided into five aliquots, and four of the five aliquots were sequenced. CD8 T cells were used in a methods study to benchmark molecular-identifier clustering-based TCR repertoire sequencing (MIDCIRS) and TCR RNA copy counting.

The paper's findings and limits, for the study overall: Naive libraries contained spiked-in Jurkat TCR RNA (roughly ten copies' worth), which is not part of the donor repertoire. Spiked-in Jurkat TCR RNA equivalent to a single cell was reported to be detectable even among one million naive CD8 T cells. Identical TCR molecules sharing a barcode could cause highly expanded clone sizes to be underestimated. Without barcode sub-clustering, chimeric consensus sequences inflated TCR diversity; chimeras reached as high as 47%. In CMV-specific effector cells, clones with more than 20 RNA copies contained over 97% of molecules, whereas in naive cells such clones contained under 1% of molecules. Modeling gave approximately 3 recovered TCR RNA copies per cell versus about 10 by digital PCR, implying around 30% capture efficiency.

Reading the germline V gene (reference sequence) gives CDR1 MNHEY and CDR2 SMNVEV. Taken from cysteine to phenylalanine, the CDR3 has 15 residues. Only the CDR3 region is kept as DNA, spanning 45 bases read in frame from base 1. The receptor library was made with PCR. These reads were obtained on a NextSeq 500. Bulk TCR libraries were made following a previously described method, with the TCR primers given in Table S5. Total RNA was purified with the Qiagen AllPrep DNA/RNA kit. Reads from multiple sequencing runs of the same library were pooled before analysis. Per the original workflow: Reads were retained only if an exact TCR constant sequence was present, and the retained reads were trimmed to 150 nt and grouped according to their 12-nt molecular barcodes. Reads in each barcode group were sub-clustered using a 15% Levenshtein threshold, and a quality-weighted consensus sequence was built for each RNA molecule. Non-functional sequences were excluded, and lower-count sequences lying one edit away from another sequence were also excluded. Based on fitting two negative binomial distributions, any barcode sub-cluster with under 20% of the maximum read count was discarded. TCRdb passed the public sequencing reads through fastp at Q25 and MiXCR, retaining productive beta sequences. Entries are consolidated by CDR3 protein sequence, retaining the most common genes and DNA. The V and J calls follow TCRdb's processing rather than the paper's. Recorded for this sample are 97,000 or so distinct CDR3 sequences; 20% to 25% of them occurred a single time. More than 0.8% of the sample comes from the top ten.

Libraries of naive CD8 T cells were built from around 20,000 to 990,000 sorted cells, with 10%, 30% or 50% of the purified RNA used. Naive CD8 T cells were FACS-sorted as CD8+CD4-CCR7+CD45RA+ on a BD FACSAria II into RLT Plus buffer. To test detection sensitivity, Jurkat RNA equal to around 10 TCR copies was added to samples of roughly 18,000-1,000,000 naive CD8 T cells. Enrichment of CD8 T cells was performed with RosetteSep CD8+ T Cell Enrichment Cocktail and Ficoll-Paque, after which ACK red cell lysis was carried out. Recombination connected TRBV27 to TRBJ2-5, and TRBD1 matches 7 of the central bases. The origin of this receptor is a human donor in good health. Some libraries in this study had Jurkat cell RNA spiked in. The source material was naive CD8+ T cells from blood, with Jurkat cell RNA spiked in. In the paper's terms, the cell subset or site label means: FACS-sorted CD8+CD4-CCR7+CD45RA+ naive T cells. The CDR3 here reads CASSPVDRVGEPQYF. The nucleotide sequence is TGTGCCAGCAGTCCCGTAGACAGGGTCGGAGAGCCCCAGTACTTC.